Listed below are T cell receptor beta chains from one sample, sequenced in a study of T cells in Graves' hyperthyroidism and ophthalmopathy. TCRdb recomputed calls from the multiplex PCR reads with MiXCR, one row per CDR3 protein. Here the sample spans 650,000 to 800,000 distinct CDR3 sequences, 45% being singletons. Sequenced sample: peripheral blood or thyroid tissue (not recorded which). The origin of the receptors is an adult man with Graves' disease, either hyperthyroidism or ophthalmopathy (not recorded which). Both conserved end residues are part of each CDR3. D genes are given only for firm matches. Clone size is given for some rows only: seen once, a few or many times, or a class if the clone is expanded.

j_call: TRBJ1-2
d_call: TRBD1
v_call: TRBV20-1
clone_size: -
cdr3_aa: CSANDRGSASYTF
cdr3_nt: TGCAGTGCTAACGACAGGGGGTCGGCGAGCTACACCTTC

j_call: TRBJ1-1
d_call: -
v_call: TRBV19
clone_size: -
cdr3_aa: CASSEDRRHTEAFF
cdr3_nt: TGTGCCAGTAGCGAAGACAGGCGACACACTGAAGCTTTCTTT

j_call: TRBJ1-5
d_call: -
v_call: TRBV7-2
clone_size: few
cdr3_aa: CASSPPLGSWKHNQPQHF
cdr3_nt: TGTGCCAGCAGCCCTCCCTTGGGGTCTTGGAAACACAATCAGCCCCAGCATTTT

j_call: TRBJ1-5
d_call: TRBD1
v_call: TRBV7-9
clone_size: -
cdr3_aa: CASSLIRGDQPQHF
cdr3_nt: TGTGCCAGCAGCTTGATCAGGGGGGATCAGCCCCAGCATTTT

j_call: TRBJ1-2
d_call: -
v_call: TRBV10-3
clone_size: -
cdr3_aa: CATSDGSNLSGYTF
cdr3_nt: TGTGCCACATCGGACGGATCCAACCTATCCGGCTACACCTTC

j_call: TRBJ2-5
d_call: -
v_call: TRBV7-2
clone_size: many
cdr3_aa: CASSLGANVPETQYF
cdr3_nt: TGTGCCAGCAGCTTAGGAGCAAACGTCCCTGAGACCCAGTACTTC

j_call: TRBJ2-7
d_call: TRBD1
v_call: TRBV10-3
clone_size: -
cdr3_aa: CAISPGTGNYEQYF
cdr3_nt: TGTGCCATCAGTCCCGGGACAGGGAACTACGAGCAGTACTTC

j_call: TRBJ1-1
d_call: TRBD1
v_call: TRBV19
clone_size: -
cdr3_aa: CASSIGPTGDTEAFF
cdr3_nt: TGTGCCAGTAGTATTGGTCCGACAGGGGACACTGAAGCTTTCTTT

j_call: TRBJ1-6
d_call: TRBD1
v_call: TRBV10-3
clone_size: -
cdr3_aa: CAIGQGDQPLHF
cdr3_nt: TGTGCCATCGGACAGGGGGATCAGCCCCTCCACTTT

j_call: TRBJ2-7
d_call: -
v_call: TRBV6-6
clone_size: few
cdr3_aa: CASSYSMTAYEQYF
cdr3_nt: TGTGCCAGCAGTTACTCGATGACCGCCTACGAGCAGTACTTC

j_call: TRBJ1-5
d_call: TRBD1
v_call: TRBV7-8
clone_size: few
cdr3_aa: CASSSLVTGGFSNQPQHF
cdr3_nt: TGTGCCAGCAGCTCCCTCGTTACAGGGGGCTTTAGCAATCAGCCCCAGCATTTT

j_call: TRBJ1-5
d_call: -
v_call: TRBV24-1
clone_size: -
cdr3_aa: CASSDLGNQPQHF
cdr3_nt: TGTGCCAGCAGTGATTTGGGAAATCAGCCCCAGCATTTT

j_call: TRBJ1-2
d_call: -
v_call: TRBV10-3
clone_size: many
cdr3_aa: CAISESMVLAVGYTF
cdr3_nt: TGTGCCATCAGTGAGTCGATGGTCTTGGCAGTCGGCTACACCTTC

j_call: TRBJ1-1
d_call: -
v_call: TRBV20-1
clone_size: few
cdr3_aa: CSAPPVAWGVNTEAFF
cdr3_nt: TGCAGTGCCCCTCCCGTGGCCTGGGGGGTGAACACTGAAGCTTTCTTT

j_call: TRBJ1-2
d_call: -
v_call: TRBV2
clone_size: -
cdr3_aa: CASRDRQANSGYTF
cdr3_nt: TGTGCCAGCAGAGATCGGCAGGCTAATTCTGGCTACACCTTC

j_call: TRBJ1-5
d_call: -
v_call: TRBV15
clone_size: -
cdr3_aa: CATSRRGAQPQHF
cdr3_nt: TGTGCCACCAGCCGACGGGGCGCACAGCCCCAGCATTTT

j_call: TRBJ1-2
d_call: TRBD1
v_call: TRBV20-1
clone_size: few
cdr3_aa: CSARDPWFGTGSGYTF
cdr3_nt: TGCAGTGCTAGAGATCCATGGTTCGGGACAGGGTCTGGCTACACCTTC

j_call: TRBJ1-4
d_call: -
v_call: TRBV7-9
clone_size: many
cdr3_aa: CASRPDIPTNEKLFF
cdr3_nt: TGTGCCAGCAGGCCAGATATTCCAACTAATGAAAAACTGTTTTTT

j_call: TRBJ1-1
d_call: TRBD1
v_call: TRBV5-1
clone_size: few
cdr3_aa: CASSLDRERPNTEAFF
cdr3_nt: TGCGCCAGCAGCCTAGACAGGGAACGACCGAACACTGAAGCCTTCTTT

j_call: TRBJ1-5
d_call: TRBD1
v_call: TRBV12-3/TRBV12-4
clone_size: few
cdr3_aa: CASRPTGGSNQPQHF
cdr3_nt: TGTGCCAGCAGACCCACAGGGGGTAGCAATCAGCCCCAGCATTTT

j_call: TRBJ2-2
d_call: -
v_call: TRBV20-1
clone_size: -
cdr3_aa: CSAGPAAGIGELFF
cdr3_nt: TGCAGTGCTGGCCCCGCGGCTGGGATCGGGGAGCTGTTTTTT

j_call: TRBJ1-2
d_call: -
v_call: TRBV19
clone_size: few
cdr3_aa: CANTGGGYGYTF
cdr3_nt: TGTGCCAACACCGGGGGCGGCTATGGCTACACCTTC

j_call: TRBJ1-1
d_call: TRBD1
v_call: TRBV25-1
clone_size: -
cdr3_aa: CASGTGVTEAFF
cdr3_nt: TGTGCCAGCGGGACAGGGGTCACTGAAGCTTTCTTT

j_call: TRBJ2-6
d_call: TRBD1
v_call: TRBV19
clone_size: -
cdr3_aa: CASTAVDRPSGANVLTF
cdr3_nt: TGTGCCAGTACCGCAGTGGACAGGCCCTCTGGGGCCAACGTCCTGACTTTC

j_call: TRBJ2-2
d_call: -
v_call: TRBV6-1
clone_size: few
cdr3_aa: CASSYGQGKAGELFF
cdr3_nt: TGTGCCAGCAGTTACGGCCAGGGGAAGGCCGGGGAGCTGTTTTTT

j_call: TRBJ1-5
d_call: -
v_call: TRBV7-9
clone_size: few
cdr3_aa: CASSREDNQPQHF
cdr3_nt: TGTGCCAGCAGCAGGGAGGACAATCAGCCCCAGCATTTT

j_call: TRBJ2-5
d_call: -
v_call: TRBV12-3/TRBV12-4
clone_size: few
cdr3_aa: CASSLRQEETQYF
cdr3_nt: TGTGCCAGCAGTTTAAGGCAGGAAGAGACCCAGTACTTC

j_call: TRBJ1-1
d_call: -
v_call: TRBV7-6
clone_size: -
cdr3_aa: CASSLSIGAKNTEAFF
cdr3_nt: TGTGCCAGCAGCTTAAGCATTGGGGCCAAGAACACTGAAGCTTTCTTT

j_call: TRBJ2-2
d_call: -
v_call: TRBV7-9
clone_size: many
cdr3_aa: CASSSTVNTGELFF
cdr3_nt: TGTGCCAGCAGCTCCACAGTGAACACCGGGGAGCTGTTTTTT

j_call: TRBJ1-2
d_call: TRBD1
v_call: TRBV5-1
clone_size: few
cdr3_aa: CASSWTGGAADGYTF
cdr3_nt: TGCGCCAGCAGCTGGACAGGGGGCGCGGCGGATGGCTACACCTTC

j_call: TRBJ1-1
d_call: TRBD1
v_call: TRBV14
clone_size: -
cdr3_aa: CASSLGDRENTEAFF
cdr3_nt: TGTGCCAGCAGCCTAGGGGACAGGGAGAACACTGAAGCTTTCTTT

j_call: TRBJ2-3
d_call: TRBD2
v_call: TRBV10-1
clone_size: -
cdr3_aa: CASSESTSGGTDTQYF
cdr3_nt: TGCGCCAGCAGTGAGTCGACTAGCGGGGGCACAGATACGCAGTATTTT

j_call: TRBJ1-1
d_call: -
v_call: TRBV10-3
clone_size: many
cdr3_aa: CAISEDVNTEAFF
cdr3_nt: TGTGCCATCAGTGAGGATGTGAACACTGAAGCTTTCTTT

j_call: TRBJ1-4
d_call: -
v_call: TRBV10-3
clone_size: -
cdr3_aa: CAIREDISEKLFF
cdr3_nt: TGTGCCATCAGGGAGGACATTTCTGAAAAACTGTTTTTT

j_call: TRBJ2-7
d_call: -
v_call: TRBV7-9
clone_size: few
cdr3_aa: CASRPFRGTSYEQYF
cdr3_nt: TGTGCCAGCAGGCCCTTCCGGGGGACATCCTACGAGCAGTACTTC

j_call: TRBJ1-4
d_call: -
v_call: TRBV14
clone_size: few
cdr3_aa: CASRDGATNEKLFF
cdr3_nt: TGTGCCAGCAGAGACGGTGCAACTAATGAAAAACTGTTTTTT

j_call: TRBJ1-6
d_call: -
v_call: TRBV5-1
clone_size: many
cdr3_aa: CASRPDYNSPLHF
cdr3_nt: TGCGCCAGCCGGCCGGACTATAATTCACCCCTCCACTTT

j_call: TRBJ2-7
d_call: TRBD2
v_call: TRBV7-9
clone_size: -
cdr3_aa: CASSLEREGAEQYF
cdr3_nt: TGTGCCAGCAGCTTGGAGCGGGAGGGGGCCGAGCAGTACTTC

j_call: TRBJ1-4
d_call: -
v_call: TRBV10-3
clone_size: many
cdr3_aa: CAISTRGGATNEKLFF
cdr3_nt: TGTGCCATCAGTACCCGCGGAGGCGCAACTAATGAAAAACTGTTTTTT

j_call: TRBJ2-7
d_call: -
v_call: TRBV12-3/TRBV12-4
clone_size: -
cdr3_aa: CASSLAFYEQYF
cdr3_nt: TGTGCCAGCAGTTTAGCGTTCTACGAGCAGTACTTC

j_call: TRBJ1-2
d_call: -
v_call: TRBV5-1
clone_size: few
cdr3_aa: CASRVNADFGYGYTF
cdr3_nt: TGCGCCAGCAGGGTGAACGCTGACTTCGGGTATGGCTACACCTTC

j_call: TRBJ1-5
d_call: TRBD1
v_call: TRBV20-1
clone_size: few
cdr3_aa: CSARDSGQGNQPQHF
cdr3_nt: TGCAGTGCTAGGGATTCCGGACAGGGCAATCAGCCCCAGCATTTT

j_call: TRBJ1-2
d_call: TRBD1
v_call: TRBV24-1
clone_size: many
cdr3_aa: CATSDHGQGKGGYTF
cdr3_nt: TGTGCCACCAGTGACCACGGACAGGGCAAGGGTGGCTACACCTTC

j_call: TRBJ1-3
d_call: -
v_call: TRBV7-9
clone_size: many
cdr3_aa: CASSTDRFGAGNTIYF
cdr3_nt: TGTGCCAGCAGTACGGACCGCTTCGGCGCTGGAAACACCATATATTTT

j_call: TRBJ1-2
d_call: TRBD1
v_call: TRBV25-1
clone_size: -
cdr3_aa: CASSELLPGQKSNYGYTF
cdr3_nt: TGTGCCAGCAGTGAATTGCTGCCGGGACAGAAGTCGAACTATGGCTACACCTTC

j_call: TRBJ1-6
d_call: -
v_call: TRBV20-1
clone_size: -
cdr3_aa: CSARVGHDNSPLHF
cdr3_nt: TGCAGTGCTAGAGTAGGGCACGATAATTCACCCCTCCACTTT

j_call: TRBJ1-2
d_call: -
v_call: TRBV15
clone_size: -
cdr3_aa: CATSSDGGLYGYTF
cdr3_nt: TGTGCCACCAGCAGTGACGGGGGGCTCTATGGCTACACCTTC

j_call: TRBJ1-5
d_call: -
v_call: TRBV19
clone_size: -
cdr3_aa: CASSILPGQGSNQPQHF
cdr3_nt: TGTGCCAGTAGTATCCTCCCGGGCCAGGGGAGCAATCAGCCCCAGCATTTT

j_call: TRBJ2-5
d_call: TRBD1
v_call: TRBV2
clone_size: -
cdr3_aa: CASSEPGQGRETQYF
cdr3_nt: TGTGCCAGCAGTGAGCCGGGACAGGGCCGAGAGACCCAGTACTTC

j_call: TRBJ1-5
d_call: TRBD1
v_call: TRBV20-1
clone_size: -
cdr3_aa: CSAKTGGIQPQHF
cdr3_nt: TGCAGTGCTAAGACAGGGGGCATTCAGCCCCAGCATTTT

j_call: TRBJ1-2
d_call: -
v_call: TRBV9
clone_size: -
cdr3_aa: CASTPRGRDDGYTF
cdr3_nt: TGTGCCAGCACCCCCCGAGGCAGGGATGATGGCTACACCTTC

j_call: TRBJ1-1
d_call: TRBD1
v_call: TRBV7-4
clone_size: once
cdr3_aa: CASSFKTRGRNTEAFF
cdr3_nt: TGTGCCAGCAGCTTCAAAACCAGGGGGCGGAACACTGAAGCTTTCTTT

j_call: TRBJ1-4
d_call: TRBD1
v_call: TRBV2
clone_size: many
cdr3_aa: CASSSGQGEKLFF
cdr3_nt: TGTGCCAGCAGCTCCGGACAGGGTGAAAAACTGTTTTTT

j_call: TRBJ1-4
d_call: -
v_call: TRBV10-3
clone_size: -
cdr3_aa: CAISAQLGDTEKLFF
cdr3_nt: TGTGCCATCAGTGCCCAATTAGGGGACACTGAAAAACTGTTTTTT

j_call: TRBJ1-4
d_call: -
v_call: TRBV25-1
clone_size: -
cdr3_aa: CASSASGSATNEKLFF
cdr3_nt: TGTGCCAGCAGTGCTAGTGGTAGTGCAACTAATGAAAAACTGTTTTTT

j_call: TRBJ2-7
d_call: TRBD1
v_call: TRBV29-1
clone_size: -
cdr3_aa: CSVEDLSRQGGYEQYF
cdr3_nt: TGCAGCGTTGAAGATCTCTCAAGACAGGGGGGATACGAGCAGTACTTC

j_call: TRBJ1-4
d_call: -
v_call: TRBV2
clone_size: -
cdr3_aa: CASSLQGIANEKLFF
cdr3_nt: TGTGCCAGCAGTTTACAAGGCATCGCTAATGAAAAACTGTTTTTT

j_call: TRBJ2-7
d_call: TRBD2
v_call: TRBV2
clone_size: -
cdr3_aa: CASSLGVGSGGLNEQYF
cdr3_nt: TGTGCCAGCAGTTTGGGGGTCGGGAGCGGGGGCCTAAACGAGCAGTACTTC

j_call: TRBJ2-6
d_call: TRBD1
v_call: TRBV7-9
clone_size: -
cdr3_aa: CASSPSSAGGDGANVLTF
cdr3_nt: TGTGCCAGCAGTCCCTCTTCGGCAGGGGGCGACGGGGCCAACGTCCTGACTTTC